This T cell receptor beta chain was sequenced in a study of siplizumab effects on memory and regulatory T cells. Notes on the study in general: It was not possible to assign a naive or memory phenotype to roughly 75-97% of proliferating CD4+ or CD8+ clones. Mappable alloreactive CD4+ clones were on average about 62% Treg-derived with siplizumab, less than 30% in controls. Suppressive function of proliferating Tregs from siplizumab cultures was not confirmed. Siplizumab significantly reduced alloreactive sequences traceable to unstimulated CD4+ memory cells.

TCRdb keeps only in-frame clones here, not all; method: immunoSEQ multiplex PCR. The sample includes around 100,000 clones, about 95% of them seen just once. As concerns this clone: What it recognizes is unknown.

Trimming stripped 3 bases from V and 3 bases from J, with 10 bases between. The germline V gene encodes CDR1 SGHRS and CDR2 YFSETQ. There are 13 residues in the CDR3. This rearrangement joins TRBV5-1 to TRBJ2-7; no reliable D call. This sequence was found in a human donor in good health. The sample comprised non-Treg CD4+ T cells sorted from blood. CDR3 bases: TGCGCCAGCAGCTCCCATTATAGCTACGAGCAGTACTTC. Protein product: CASSSHYSYEQYF.